This T cell receptor beta chain was documented in a study of cytomegalovirus exposure and HLA in healthy donors. Study-wide results and limits: TCR beta chain V- and J-gene trimming was linked, in a later analysis, to a missense variant in DCLRE1C. Several of the most significant clusters were apparently associated with common viral pathogens in a later analysis.

Concerning this clone itself: Its matching antigen is unknown.

Germline CDR1 and CDR2: KGHSH and LQKENI. This CDR3 has 15 residues. J was trimmed by 3 bases and V by 6 bases; bases with no gene match: 7. Use of 60 Vbeta and 13 Jbeta primers characterized the PCR. Authors' methods: It was a later analysis that counted about 80 million unique TCR beta chains, of which roughly 11 million were shared. Some clones are missing from TCRdb's copy, which holds only in-frame ones; the method was immunoSEQ multiplex PCR. From that table come the V and J calls and clone size; the DNA was used to work out D and trimming. The repertoire includes about 140,000 clones, 77% of them detected once, and 1.5% to 2% sits in the top ten.

The sequence derives from a female donor in good health and CMV-seronegative. This chain uses TRBV18 with TRBJ2-7, with 11 bases that match TRBD1. Input material: PBMCs. The CDR3 sequence is CASSKGQGANYEQYF. The DNA of the CDR3 is TGTGCCAGCTCGAAAGGACAGGGGGCCAACTACGAGCAGTACTTC.